These 22 T cell receptor beta chains originate from one sample sequenced in a study of cytomegalovirus exposure and HLA in healthy donors. Use of 60 Vbeta and 13 Jbeta primers characterized the PCR. Sequencing was performed with immunoSEQ multiplex PCR; in TCRdb, only in-frame clones are kept and a portion is missing. This sample has 210,000 or so clones, with just over 75% found just once. Sequenced input: PBMCs. The receptors were sampled from a man between 18 and 35 years old in good health and CMV-seronegative.

The rearrangement links TRBV28 to TRBJ2-1; maybe TRBD2 (5 bases). The V gene's germline CDR1 is MDHEN and CDR2 SYDVKM. V gave up 5 bases and J gave up 9 bases, with 11 bases separating them. This CDR3 has 12 amino acids. As DNA, the CDR3 is TGTGCCAGCAGTCCCCGGGATGGTGAGCAGTTCTTC. Its protein product is CASSPRDGEQFF.

The CDR3 bases are TGTGCCAGCAGCGTAGACCCGGCGAGGAGCGGGGAGCTGTTTTTT. This gives the protein CASSVDPARSGELFF. This sequence joins TRBV9 and TRBJ2-2; D gene uncertain. This CDR3 comprises 15 residues. Trimming pared 0 bases from V and 7 bases from J, leaving 13 bases between. Germline V gene data show CDR1 as SGDLS and CDR2 as YYNGEE.

The rearrangement links TRBV28 to TRBJ2-2; 11 bases align to TRBD2. Germline V CDR1 and CDR2: MDHEN, SYDVKM. Trimming at V came to 5 bases and at J to 1 base, leaving 6 bases not matched to a gene. The CDR3 runs to 17 residues. This CDR3 reads CASSLRTSGLNTGELFF. CDR3 nucleotides: TGTGCCAGCAGTCTACGGACTAGCGGGCTGAACACCGGGGAGCTGTTTTTT.

The chain carries TRBV11-2 and TRBJ1-5, with D unclear. Germline V gene data show CDR1 as SGHAT and CDR2 as FQNNGV. Trimming left V 4 bases short and J 5 bases short, with 9 bases between. This CDR3 region has 13 residues. Here the CDR3 reads CASSSTLYQPQHF. CDR3 DNA: TGTGCCAGCAGCTCGACTCTTTATCAGCCCCAGCATTTT.

V usage is TRBV6-5 and J usage is TRBJ2-7; TRBD1 matches 7 bases. Trimming at V came to 2 bases and at J to 2 bases, leaving 9 bases not matched to a gene. Germline assignment: CDR1 MNHEY and CDR2 SVGAGI. The CDR3 consists of 16 residues. The CDR3 reads CASSYTLGQPTYEQYF. As DNA, the CDR3 is TGTGCCAGCAGTTACACCCTGGGACAGCCCACCTACGAGCAGTACTTC.

The V and J genes are TRBV28 and TRBJ2-5, with 10 bases lining up with TRBD1. Germline lookup yields CDR1 MDHEN and CDR2 SYDVKM. The CDR3 has 15 amino acids. Losses at the gene ends were 10 bases for V and 3 bases for J; bases not matched to a gene: 11. The CDR3 DNA reads as TGTGCCACCAATCGTGGCGGGACAGGGGAAGAGACCCAGTACTTC. Its protein product is CATNRGGTGEETQYF.

The chain combines TRBV6-5 with TRBJ2-7; 7 bases match TRBD2. The V and J ends lost 5 bases and 7 bases, in that order; junction bases with no gene match: 11. CDR1 is MNHEY and CDR2 is SVGAGI in the germline V gene. CDR3 length equals 14 residues. CDR3 bases: TGTGCCAGCAGTCTGGGGCGGGGGACGCAGGAGCAGTACTTC. This codes for CASSLGRGTQEQYF.

The chain uses TRBV4-1 and TRBJ2-7; 13 nucleotides match TRBD2. Germline V gene sequence: CDR1 MGHRA, CDR2 YSYEKL. The CDR3 totals 15 residues. Losses at the gene ends were 3 bases for V and 1 base for J; bases not matched to a gene: 0. This chain's CDR3 is CASSQTSGRSYEQYF. The DNA for the CDR3 is TGCGCCAGCAGCCAGACTAGCGGGAGGTCCTACGAGCAGTACTTC.

The chain joins TRBV28 to TRBJ2-3, with D perhaps TRBD1 (5 bases). The V end lost 10 bases, the J end lost 6 bases, and 20 bases lay between the germline ends. CDR1 is MDHEN and CDR2 is SYDVKM in the germline V gene. There are 14 residues in the CDR3. The CDR3 protein is CATLSGGASDTQYF. The CDR3 nucleotides read TGTGCCACCCTATCGGGTGGGGCGAGTGATACGCAGTATTTT.

The chain couples TRBV6-1 to TRBJ2-7, with 12 bases identical to TRBD2. There are 15 residues in the CDR3. Trimming at V came to 1 base and at J to 7 bases, leaving 5 bases not matched to a gene. CDR1 is MNHNS and CDR2 is SASEGT in the germline V gene. The CDR3 region has the DNA TGTGCCAGCAGTGAAGGACTAGCGGGGGCGGGGGAGCAGTACTTC. Translating gives CASSEGLAGAGEQYF.

The rearrangement joins TRBV7-9 to TRBJ2-5; possibly TRBD1 for D (6 bases). The CDR3 covers 15 residues. Germline-derived CDR1 and CDR2 are SEHNR and FQNEAQ (reference sequence). Trimming shortened V by 4 bases and J by 1 base, and 13 bases separated the two germline ends. CDR3 nucleotide sequence: TGTGCCAGCAGCTGGCCCAGCAGGGGCCAAGAGACCCAGTACTTC. Translated: CASSWPSRGQETQYF.

V and J are TRBV2 and TRBJ1-1, with D unclear. The CDR3 covers 13 residues. Germline V gene sequence: CDR1 SNHLY, CDR2 FYNNEI. Trimming took 4 bases from V and 1 from J, leaving 7 bases between them. CDR3 sequence reads: CASSGGRNTEAFF. The CDR3 DNA reads TGTGCCAGCAGTGGTGGCAGGAACACTGAAGCTTTCTTT.

This clone came up a few times. J is TRBJ1-2 and V is TRBV28; possible D gene TRBD1, 5 bases. Germline CDR1 MDHEN, CDR2 SYDVKM. This CDR3 comprises 14 residues. V lost 6 bases and J 2 bases, leaving 13 bases between the germline ends. CDR3 nucleotides: TGTGCCAGCAGCCCCTTGGGGCGGAACTATGGCTACACCTTC. It is translated as CASSPLGRNYGYTF.

This clone was picked up a small number of times. The chain carries TRBV19 and TRBJ2-7; tentatively, D is TRBD1 (5 bases). The V gene's germline CDR1 is LNHDA and CDR2 SQIVND (reference sequence). The CDR3 loop spans 15 amino acids. Between the trimmed V and J ends, which lost 3 bases and 3 bases, there was a span of 15 bases. CDR3 in amino acids: CASSISAGIGYEQYF. CDR3 bases: TGTGCCAGTAGTATTTCGGCAGGGATAGGCTACGAGCAGTACTTC.

This chain links TRBV7-8 with TRBJ1-5; no clear D. Germline V gives CDR1 SGHVS, CDR2 FQNEAQ. The CDR3 covers 12 residues. V was shortened by 3 bases and J by 4 bases, with 4 bases between the two germline ends. Here the CDR3 DNA reads TGTGCCAGCAGCTTCCCTAATCAGCCCCAGCATTTT. Amino acid sequence: CASSFPNQPQHF.

The rearrangement uses TRBV5-1 and TRBJ2-5, with D maybe TRBD2 (6 bases). This CDR3 is built from 15 residues. Germline V lookup: CDR1 SGHRS, CDR2 YFSETQ. The germline V and J ends were trimmed by 0 bases and 4 bases, with 13 bases remaining between them. CDR3 nucleotides: TGCGCCAGCAGCTTGGGGTCTAGCGTTGCAGAGACCCAGTACTTC. It yields the protein CASSLGSSVAETQYF.

The CDR3 DNA reads TGTGCCAGCAGCGTACGCGGACAGGGGGCTTTTGAAGATACGCAGTATTTT. The encoded protein is CASSVRGQGAFEDTQYF. The gene calls are TRBV9 and TRBJ2-3; 11 bases map to TRBD1. The CDR3 sequence is 17 residues long. V shed 1 base and J 5 bases; nucleotides not matched to a gene: 9. The germline V gene encodes CDR1 SGDLS and CDR2 YYNGEE.

The genes are TRBV4-1 and TRBJ2-1; 7 bases line up with TRBD2. CDR1 is MGHRA and CDR2 is YSYEKL in the germline V gene. Unmatched junction bases numbered 3, after V lost 0 bases and J lost 4 bases. The CDR3 length is 15 residues. CDR3 in DNA: TGCGCCAGCAGCCAAGAGCCGGGACTATACAATGAGCAGTTCTTC. It translates to CASSQEPGLYNEQFF.

In its sample, this clone was seen a few times. The chain uses TRBV10-3 and TRBJ1-2, with D perhaps matching TRBD1 (6 bases). Trimming shortened V by 0 bases and J by 1 base, and 9 bases separated the two germline ends. Germline V gene sequence: CDR1 ENHRY, CDR2 SYGVKD. The CDR3 has 15 residues. CDR3 nucleotide sequence: TGTGCCATCAGTGAGTCCGGACAGCTTAACTATGGCTACACCTTC. Its protein product is CAISESGQLNYGYTF.

The chain links TRBV6-1 to TRBJ1-1, with 8 bases that match TRBD1. V dropped 7 bases and J dropped 5; count of bases not matched to a gene: 6. CDR1 is MNHNS and CDR2 is SASEGT in the germline V gene. The CDR3 length is 13 residues. CDR3 protein: CASTDRGRTEAFF. DNA for the CDR3: TGTGCCAGCACTGACAGGGGACGGACTGAAGCTTTCTTT.

This clone was found a few times. This chain uses TRBV7-9 with TRBJ1-4, with TRBD1 identical over 12 bases. Germline V lookup: CDR1 SEHNR, CDR2 FQNEAQ (reference sequence). The trim removed 3 bases at V and 11 bases at J, leaving 10 bases unmatched. The CDR3 is 16 amino acids. CDR3 bases: TGTGCCAGCAGCTTCATGTCCCGGGACAGGGGGCAGAAACTGTTTTTT. Encoded protein: CASSFMSRDRGQKLFF.

The chain couples TRBV7-9 to TRBJ2-1; 11 nucleotides line up with TRBD2. CDR1 and CDR2 (germline): SEHNR, FQNEAQ (reference sequence). This CDR3 is built from 15 residues. With 5 bases clipped from V and 9 bases from J, the junction kept 9 bases outside the gene matches. The CDR3 DNA is TGTGCCAGCAGCGATAGACTAGCGGGATCGGGTGAGCAGTTCTTC. It yields the protein CASSDRLAGSGEQFF.